Described below is a single TCR beta chain sequence and its context. The target of this receptor is not known. Base qualities are not recorded, but no much larger clone differs from it by a single base. Library method: multiplex PCR. TCRdb records Illumina HiSeq 4000 as the sequencer. iRepertoire HTBI primers and Arm-PCR amplification of CDR3 regions were used to construct TCR beta libraries. PCR products were gel purified before sequencing. Concerning the study's data processing: Gene usage analysis of CDR3 amino acid clonotypes relied on the roughly 60 TRBV and 13 to 15 TRBJ segments identified across samples. COPE and FqMerger were used to merge filtered high-quality paired reads into contigs. Contigs were aligned with BLAST to IMGT TRBV, TRBD and TRBJ reference genes, and CDR3 was defined per IMGT. Clonotypes above 0.1% frequency were classified as highly expanded clones. Shannon entropy was used to measure repertoire diversity, and the Gini coefficient was used to measure V-J evenness. Public clonotypes were defined as clonotypes shared by more than one individual. The public reads were reprocessed in TCRdb via fastp at Q25 and MiXCR, keeping in-frame beta chains. Entries are consolidated by CDR3 protein sequence, retaining the most common genes and DNA. The V and J calls and clone size are TCRdb's, not the authors'. The sample profile shows about 420,000 distinct CDR3 sequences; 20% to 30% of them were found once. Clones ranked in the top ten supply roughly 30% of the sample.

The data originate from a study of regulatory T cells in long-lasting Graves disease (dated by TCRdb to the early 2020s). In terms of the full investigation: Persistent Graves' disease was defined as antithyroid drug treatment for over 5 years with persistently positive TSH receptor autoantibodies. This study used TCR sequencing and RNA sequencing of peripheral blood to compare persistent Graves' disease patients against newly diagnosed Graves' disease patients. The study was conducted in China and was registered as a clinical trial. A total of some 33 samples were covered by TCR sequencing, comprising some 13 persistent and around 20 newly diagnosed Graves' disease patients. In the clinical cohort, patients with persistent Graves' disease had used antithyroid drugs for an average of around 10 years.

From the germline V gene (reference sequence), CDR1 is MNHEY and CDR2 is SMNVEV. V has 6 bases trimmed and J has 0 bases trimmed; junction bases matching no gene number 5. Its CDR3 holds 15 amino acids, cysteine through phenylalanine. Of the read, only the CDR3 DNA is kept; its 45 bases are in frame from base 1. Explained via the paper, the time point label denotes: persistent/refractory GD, antithyroid drugs over 5 years with positive TRAb. RNA was extracted from PBMCs in TRIzol for both TCR sequencing and RNA sequencing. Graves' disease was diagnosed according to American Thyroid Association guidelines. Patients were recruited from an endocrinology department in Xi'an, China. Each patient gave 8.5 to 9.5 milliliters of peripheral blood, collected in an EDTA anticoagulant tube. PBMCs were isolated by Ficoll Paque Plus density gradient separation without further T cell sorting. An Agilent 2100 Bioanalyzer and agarose gel were used to check RNA quality, while a NanoDrop 2000 measured RNA concentration.

Study-level results and caveats: Persistent patients shared more public clonotypes among themselves (2,741) than newly diagnosed patients did (approximately 900). Sequencing and analysis were restricted to the TCR beta chain. The study examined only peripheral blood because the primary lesion, thyroid tissue, could not be accessed. Compared with newly diagnosed patients, persistent Graves' disease patients had lower TCR Shannon entropy and fewer highly expanded clones, which suggests clonal expansion. Persistent disease showed preferential use of TRBV28, TRBJ1-2 and TRBJ2-5, whereas newly diagnosed disease favored TRBV20-1 and TRBJ2-1. The small sample size was acknowledged by the authors as a limitation that may reduce accuracy.

The TCR comes from a female donor with Graves disease. Specimen: peripheral blood mononuclear cells (PBMCs), collected when the disease was refractory, from a patient treated with antithyroid drugs. Recombination connected TRBV27 to TRBJ2-7, and 10 junctional nucleotides match TRBD2. The DNA sequence reads TGTGCCAGCAGAGTAGCGGGAGGCAGCTCCTACGAGCAGTACTTC. This translates into CASRVAGGSSYEQYF.